A single sample gave rise to the 27 T cell receptor beta chains below, sequenced in a study of T cell clusters in autoimmune cytopenias. Multiplex touch-down PCR amplified TRB using TRB-A and TRB-B pools in one tube. TCRdb re-called the multiplex PCR reads, yielding one record per CDR3 amino acid sequence without DNA. Recorded for this sample: about 4,100 distinct CDR3 sequences. Each sample's input was roughly 250 ng genomic DNA, 30,000 to 45,000 genome equivalents. A further study also used this sample, focusing on T cell repertoires in aging, cancer and after chemotherapy.

Specimen: peripheral blood. All receptors derive from a human donor in good health.

This clonotype registers medium-sized (0.01 to 0.1%) by frequency. The chain carries TRBV6-6 and TRBJ2-5. From germline, CDR1 is MNHNY and CDR2 SVGAGI (reference sequence). The CDR3 contains 15 residues. The CDR3: CASSNPHRDQETQYF.

This clonotype ranks as medium-sized in terms of frequency. The rearrangement joins TRBV6-1 to TRBJ1-4; without DNA, the TCRdb call of TRBD1 cannot be checked. The CDR3 runs to 13 residues. Germline V lookup: CDR1 MNHNS, CDR2 SASEGT. This CDR3 is CASRTVGGEKLFF.

The rearrangement links TRBV12-3 or TRBV12-4 to TRBJ1-2; the TCRdb call, TRBD1, lacks DNA for checking. The CDR3 runs to 14 residues. The CDR3 sequence is CASRVGVGNYGYTF.

This clonotype ranks as medium-sized in terms of frequency. This chain uses TRBV6-1 with TRBJ2-6. The CDR3 runs 15 residues. Germline assignment: CDR1 MNHNS and CDR2 SASEGT. CDR3 protein: CASSEVDGGANVLTF.

The chain uses TRBV11-2 and TRBJ2-1; the TRBD2 assignment by TCRdb is unverifiable without DNA. The V gene's germline CDR1 is SGHAT and CDR2 FQNNGV. The CDR3 length is 18 residues. The CDR3 sequence: CASSSMTSGGAWINEQFF.

Considering frequency, this clonotype is large. V is TRBV19 and J is TRBJ2-7; the TCRdb D gene call, TRBD1, has no DNA to confirm it. The CDR3 runs 17 residues. CDR1 is LNHDA, CDR2 SQIVND, per germline (reference sequence). The CDR3 here is CASSIDLGTGTSYEQYF.

This sequence joins TRBV4-2 and TRBJ2-3; the D call of TRBD2 rests on TCRdb alone, since no DNA is present to check it. Germline V lookup: CDR1 LGHNA, CDR2 YNFKEQ. This CDR3 region has 18 residues. This chain's CDR3 is CASSLGLAESSSTDTQYF.

This sequence joins TRBV18 and TRBJ2-7; TCRdb's assignment of TRBD1 cannot be checked, as there is no DNA. The CDR3 runs 14 residues. The germline CDR1 and CDR2 sequences are KGHSH and LQKENI. CDR3 residues: CASSPDRLTYEQYF.

This clonotype ranks as large (0.1 to 1%) in terms of frequency. The V call is TRBV29-1, the J call TRBJ1-2. The CDR3 runs 13 residues. The germline CDR1 and CDR2 sequences are SQVTM and ANQGSEA. The CDR3 is CSVKGQDNYGYTF. Full variable domain (outside the CDR3, taken from reference TRBV29-1 and TRBJ1-2): SAVISQKPSRDICQRGTSLTIQCQVDSQVTMMFWYRQQPGQSLTLIATANQGSEATYESGFVIDKFPISRPNLTFSTLTVSNMSPEDSSIYLCSVKGQDNYGYTFGSGTRLTVV.

The chain joins TRBV5-6 to TRBJ2-1; TCRdb selects TRBD1, and the lack of DNA leaves this call unchecked. The CDR3 totals 14 residues. CDR1 and CDR2 (germline): SGHDT, YYEEEE. CDR3 residues: CASSPPGGYNEQFF. The whole variable domain, remainder taken from reference TRBV5-6 and TRBJ2-1, is DAGVTQSPTHLIKTRGQQVTLRCSPKSGHDTVSWYQQALGQGPQFIFQYYEEEERQRGNFPDRFSGHQFPNYSSELNVNALLLGDSALYLCASSPPGGYNEQFFGPGTRLTVL.

This clonotype is medium-sized (0.01 to 0.1%) by frequency. This chain joins TRBV6-5 and TRBJ1-1; there is no DNA to check the TCRdb D call of TRBD1. This CDR3 is built from 14 residues. Germline-derived CDR1 and CDR2 are MNHEY and SVGAGI. The CDR3 loop is CASSTPGTNTEAFF.

This clonotype counts as large by frequency. The V gene is TRBV29-1, the J gene TRBJ1-2; without DNA, the TCRdb call of TRBD1 cannot be checked. CDR3 length equals 11 residues. Germline assignment: CDR1 SQVTM and CDR2 ANQGSEA. The CDR3 sequence is CSVEGVGGYTF. Full variable domain (outside the CDR3, taken from reference TRBV29-1 and TRBJ1-2): SAVISQKPSRDICQRGTSLTIQCQVDSQVTMMFWYRQQPGQSLTLIATANQGSEATYESGFVIDKFPISRPNLTFSTLTVSNMSPEDSSIYLCSVEGVGGYTFGSGTRLTVV.

The V call is TRBV5-4, the J call TRBJ2-1; no DNA is available, so the TRBD2 call from TCRdb remains unchecked. The CDR3 extends over 16 amino acids. The germline CDR1 and CDR2 sequences are SGHNT and YYREEE (reference sequence). This CDR3 is CASSLPGLAGACEQFF.

The chain uses TRBV14 and TRBJ1-3. Germline values: CDR1 SGHDN, CDR2 FVKESK. The CDR3 extends over 12 amino acids. The CDR3 region is CASSPSHNTIYF.

The chain has TRBV19 and TRBJ1-1. Germline loops: CDR1 LNHDA, CDR2 SQIVND (reference sequence). The CDR3 has 12 residues. CDR3: CASSPMNTEAFF.

J is TRBJ1-2 and V is TRBV12-3 or TRBV12-4; without DNA, the TCRdb call of TRBD1 cannot be checked. The CDR3 consists of 17 residues. CDR3 sequence: CASRQNRGRAEDYGYTF.

This clonotype is deemed medium-sized by its frequency. The rearrangement uses TRBV7-6 and TRBJ1-5. The CDR3 loop spans 13 amino acids. Germline values: CDR1 SGHVS, CDR2 FNYEAQ. The CDR3 sequence: CASSLGVNQPQHF. The variable domain in full, completed from reference TRBV7-6 and TRBJ1-5, reads GAGVSQSPRYKVTKRGQDVALRCDPISGHVSLYWYRQALGQGPEFLTYFNYEAQQDKSGLPNDRFSAERPEGSISTLTIQRTEQRDSAMYRCASSLGVNQPQHFGDGTRLSIL.

This clonotype is labeled medium-sized based on frequency. The genes are TRBV19 and TRBJ2-7. This CDR3 is built from 15 residues. Germline V CDR1 and CDR2: LNHDA, SQIVND (reference sequence). Here the CDR3 reads CASSIEVATHHEQYF.

The rearrangement uses TRBV12-3 or TRBV12-4 and TRBJ2-1; TCRdb proposes TRBD1, but this gene call is untestable without DNA. This CDR3 is built from 13 residues. The chain's CDR3 is CASRGGGGYEQFF.

Measured by frequency, this clonotype is medium-sized. The gene calls are TRBV19 and TRBJ1-1. CDR1 and CDR2 from the germline V gene are LNHDA and SQIVND (reference sequence). The CDR3 sequence is 15 residues long. Here the CDR3 reads CASSGSGSRSTEAFF.

Frequency places this clonotype as large (0.1 to 1%). The J gene is TRBJ2-3, the V gene TRBV29-1. Per germline, CDR1 SQVTM and CDR2 ANQGSEA. The CDR3 covers 12 residues. The CDR3 protein is CSVAPSTDTQYF.

Its frequency marks this clonotype as medium-sized. The rearrangement uses TRBV6-1 and TRBJ2-7; the D gene TCRdb calls, TRBD2, cannot be checked with no DNA. Germline CDR1 and CDR2: MNHNS and SASEGT. The CDR3 is 14 amino acids. The CDR3 reads CASSERVEGFEQYF.

J is TRBJ2-5 and V is TRBV13; lacking DNA, the TRBD1 call made by TCRdb goes unchecked. The V gene's germline CDR1 is PRHDT and CDR2 FYEKMQ (reference sequence). The length of the CDR3 is 15 residues. CDR3 residues: CASSPLGQGIETQYF.

This clonotype is labeled medium-sized based on frequency. The gene calls are TRBV11-1 and TRBJ2-7; TCRdb indicates TRBD2, and absent DNA this call remains unverified. Germline CDR1 SGHAT, CDR2 FQDESV (reference sequence). The CDR3 contains 13 residues. The CDR3: CASSLGAPYEQYF.

This rearrangement joins TRBV6-2 or TRBV6-3 to TRBJ1-1; no DNA is available, so the TRBD1 call from TCRdb remains unchecked. The germline V gene has CDR1 MNHEY and CDR2 SVGEGT. The CDR3 has 18 amino acids. CDR3 sequence: CASQPGTGFPPGNTEAFF.

The chain employs TRBV20-1 and TRBJ2-5; TCRdb gives TRBD1 as the D gene, but with no DNA this cannot be confirmed. This CDR3 spans 15 amino acids. The germline V gene encodes CDR1 DFQATT and CDR2 SNEGSKA (reference sequence). The CDR3 loop is CSARDGRGSQETQYF.

The CDR3 spells CASSPPGQGGTGELFF. The chain recombines TRBV14 with TRBJ2-2; TCRdb's assignment of TRBD1 cannot be checked, as there is no DNA. The CDR3 is 16 amino acids. In germline, CDR1 is SGHDN, CDR2 FVKESK.